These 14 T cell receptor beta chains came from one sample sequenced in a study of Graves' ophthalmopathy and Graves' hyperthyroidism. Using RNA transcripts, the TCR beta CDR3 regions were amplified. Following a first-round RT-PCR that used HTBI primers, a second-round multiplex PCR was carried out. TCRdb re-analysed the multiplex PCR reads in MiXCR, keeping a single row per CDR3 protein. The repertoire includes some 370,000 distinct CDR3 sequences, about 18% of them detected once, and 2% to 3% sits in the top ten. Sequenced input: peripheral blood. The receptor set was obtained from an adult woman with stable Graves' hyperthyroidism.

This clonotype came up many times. CDR3 sequence reads: CASSFDYEQYF. CDR3 in DNA: TGTGCCAGCAGCTTCGACTACGAGCAGTACTTC. V usage is TRBV11-2 and J usage is TRBJ2-7; no clear D. This CDR3 region has 11 residues. V dropped 3 bases and J dropped 3 bases, with 3 bases sitting between them. Germline CDR1 SGHAT, CDR2 FQNNGV.

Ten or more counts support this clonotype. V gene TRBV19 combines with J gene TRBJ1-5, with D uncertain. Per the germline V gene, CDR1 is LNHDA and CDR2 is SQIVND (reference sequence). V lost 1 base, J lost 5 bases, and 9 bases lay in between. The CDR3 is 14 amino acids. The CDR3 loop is CASSIGGRDQPQHF. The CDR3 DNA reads TGTGCCAGTAGTATAGGAGGAAGAGATCAGCCCCAGCATTTT.

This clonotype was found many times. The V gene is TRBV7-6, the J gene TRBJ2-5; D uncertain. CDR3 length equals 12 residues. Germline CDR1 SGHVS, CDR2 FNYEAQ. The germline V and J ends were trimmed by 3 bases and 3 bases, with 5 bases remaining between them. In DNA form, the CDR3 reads TGTGCCAGCAGCTTTACCAAAGAGACCCAGTACTTC. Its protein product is CASSFTKETQYF.

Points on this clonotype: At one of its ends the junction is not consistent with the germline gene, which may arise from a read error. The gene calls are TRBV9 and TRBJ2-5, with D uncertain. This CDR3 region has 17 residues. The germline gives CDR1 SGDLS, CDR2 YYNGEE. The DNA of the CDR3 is TGTGCCAGCAGCGGCCGCGACTCAGGACCCCGCCAAGAGACCAAGTACTTC. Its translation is CASSGRDSGPRQETKYF. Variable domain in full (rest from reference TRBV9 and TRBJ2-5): DSGVTQTPKHLITATGQRVTLRCSPRSGDLSVYWYQQSLDQGLQFLIQYYNGEERAKGNILERFSAQQFPDLHSELNLSSLELGDSALYFCASSGRDSGPRQETKYFGPGTRLLVL.

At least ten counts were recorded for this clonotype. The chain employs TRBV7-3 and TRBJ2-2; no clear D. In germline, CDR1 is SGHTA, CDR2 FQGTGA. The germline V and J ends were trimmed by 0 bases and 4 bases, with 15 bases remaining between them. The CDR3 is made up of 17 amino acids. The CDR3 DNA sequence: TGTGCCAGCAGCTTAACGCCTGGAGTACGTAGCACCGGGGAGCTGTTTTTT. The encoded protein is CASSLTPGVRSTGELFF.

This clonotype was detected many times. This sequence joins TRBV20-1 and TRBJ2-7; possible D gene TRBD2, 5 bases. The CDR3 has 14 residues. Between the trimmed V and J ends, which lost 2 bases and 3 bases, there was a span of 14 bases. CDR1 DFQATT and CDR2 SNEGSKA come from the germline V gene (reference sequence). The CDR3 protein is CSARRLADSYEQYF. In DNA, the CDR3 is TGCAGTGCTAGACGGCTAGCCGATAGCTACGAGCAGTACTTC.

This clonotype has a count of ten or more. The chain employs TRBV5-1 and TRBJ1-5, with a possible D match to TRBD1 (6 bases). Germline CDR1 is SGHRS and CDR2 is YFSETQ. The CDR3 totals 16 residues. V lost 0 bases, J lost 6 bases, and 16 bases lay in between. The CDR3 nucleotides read TGCGCCAGCAGCTTGGCCGCCAGGGGCGGGGGTCAGCCCCAGCATTTT. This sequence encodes CASSLAARGGGQPQHF.

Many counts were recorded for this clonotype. CDR3 DNA: TGTGCCAGCAGCTTAGATAGCAGGGGCCCCACTGAAGCTTTCTTT. Protein: CASSLDSRGPTEAFF. The chain joins TRBV11-2 to TRBJ1-1, with D possibly matching TRBD1 (6 bases). CDR1 is SGHAT and CDR2 is FQNNGV in the germline V gene. CDR3 length: 15 residues. V lost 0 bases and J 4 bases, leaving 12 bases between the germline ends.

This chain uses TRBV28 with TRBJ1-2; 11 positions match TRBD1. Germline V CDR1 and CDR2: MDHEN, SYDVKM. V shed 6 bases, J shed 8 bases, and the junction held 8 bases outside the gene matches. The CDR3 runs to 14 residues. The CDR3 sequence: CASSARDRGTGYTF. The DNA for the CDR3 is TGTGCCAGCAGCGCCCGGGACAGGGGGACGGGCTACACCTTC.

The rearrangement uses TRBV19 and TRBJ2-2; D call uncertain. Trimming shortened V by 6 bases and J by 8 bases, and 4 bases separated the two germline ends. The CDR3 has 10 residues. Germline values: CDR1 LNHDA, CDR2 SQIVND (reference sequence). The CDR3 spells CASRKGELFF. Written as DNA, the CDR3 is TGTGCCAGTAGGAAGGGGGAGCTGTTTTTT.

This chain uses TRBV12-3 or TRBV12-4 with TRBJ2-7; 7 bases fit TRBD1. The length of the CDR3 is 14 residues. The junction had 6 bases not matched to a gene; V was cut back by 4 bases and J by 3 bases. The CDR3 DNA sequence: TGTGCCAGCAGTTCAGCCGGGACAGACTACGAGCAGTACTTC. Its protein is CASSSAGTDYEQYF.

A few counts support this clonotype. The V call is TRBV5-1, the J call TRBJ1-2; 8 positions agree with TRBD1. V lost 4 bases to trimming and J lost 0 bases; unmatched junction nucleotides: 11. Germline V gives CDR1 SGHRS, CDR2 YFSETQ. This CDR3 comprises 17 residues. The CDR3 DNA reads TGCGCCAGCAGCGCAGGGACAGGCGCATCCGCTAACTATGGCTACACCTTC. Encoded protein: CASSAGTGASANYGYTF.

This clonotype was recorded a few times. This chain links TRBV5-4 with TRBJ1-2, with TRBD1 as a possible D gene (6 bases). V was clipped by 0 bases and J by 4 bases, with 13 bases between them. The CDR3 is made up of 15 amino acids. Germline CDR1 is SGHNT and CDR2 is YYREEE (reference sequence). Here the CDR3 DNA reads TGTGCCAGCAGCTTGGATGGGGGGCGCTCCTATGGCTACACCTTC. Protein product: CASSLDGGRSYGYTF.

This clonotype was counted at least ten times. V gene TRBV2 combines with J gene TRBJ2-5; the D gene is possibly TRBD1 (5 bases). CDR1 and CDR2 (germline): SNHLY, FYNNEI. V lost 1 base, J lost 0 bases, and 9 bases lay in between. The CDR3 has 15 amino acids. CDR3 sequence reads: CASSEGSGHQETQYF. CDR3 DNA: TGTGCCAGCAGTGAAGGGTCAGGGCACCAAGAGACCCAGTACTTC.